This passage covers 16 T cell receptor beta chains from one sample sequenced in a study of CD8 T cells in Susac syndrome. With random hexamers, roughly 0.5 to 1 ug RNA was reverse transcribed. TCRdb analysed the immunoSEQ multiplex PCR reads with MiXCR anew, one entry per CDR3 protein. The sample shows 100,000 to 150,000 distinct CDR3 sequences, about 93% of them seen only once. The specimen sequenced was CD8+ T cells from PBMCs. Source of these receptors: a human donor with Susac syndrome.

V usage is TRBV15 and J usage is TRBJ2-7; D not resolved. This CDR3 has 13 residues. V was pared by 1 base and J by 6 bases, with 10 bases between. CDR1 is LNHNV and CDR2 is YYDKDF in the germline V gene (reference sequence). The CDR3 loop is CATSRADVSEQYF. CDR3 bases: TGTGCCACCAGCAGAGCGGATGTCAGCGAGCAGTACTTC.

The rearrangement joins TRBV29-1 to TRBJ2-1; TRBD1 might be the D (6 bases). V gave up 7 bases and J gave up 9 bases, with 19 bases separating them. Germline CDR1 reads SQVTM; CDR2 reads ANQGSEA. This CDR3 contains 13 residues. The CDR3 DNA reads TGCAGCGCCTCAATCACAGGGATCGGTGAGCAGTTCTTC. It is translated as CSASITGIGEQFF.

This clonotype has a single count. The V gene is TRBV13, the J gene TRBJ2-7, with 9 nucleotides matching TRBD1. The germline CDR1 and CDR2 sequences are PRHDT and FYEKMQ (reference sequence). V was clipped by 6 bases and J by 2 bases; unmatched bases: 2. The CDR3 is 13 amino acids. This CDR3 is CASRTGGTYEQYF. For the CDR3, the DNA is TGTGCCAGCAGGACAGGGGGAACCTACGAGCAGTACTTC.

This clonotype was picked up one time. The chain links TRBV5-6 to TRBJ2-5; the match to TRBD2 covers 7 bases. Germline lookup yields CDR1 SGHDT and CDR2 YYEEEE. The V and J ends lost 0 bases and 4 bases, in that order; junction bases with no gene match: 3. The CDR3 runs to 14 residues. The CDR3 region has the DNA TGTGCCAGCAGCTTGGCCGGGGAGGGAGAGACCCAGTACTTC. Its protein is CASSLAGEGETQYF.

The V gene is TRBV15, the J gene TRBJ2-7, with D perhaps TRBD1 (6 bases). The germline V and J ends were trimmed by 8 bases and 3 bases, with 17 bases remaining between them. The CDR3 extends over 14 amino acids. From germline, CDR1 is LNHNV and CDR2 YYDKDF (reference sequence). The CDR3 region is CATEEAQGHYEQYF. CDR3 bases: TGTGCCACCGAAGAGGCACAGGGCCACTACGAGCAGTACTTC.

The chain combines TRBV11-2 with TRBJ2-4; TRBD1 agrees at 9 bases. V lost 5 bases to trimming and J lost 7 bases; unmatched junction nucleotides: 6. Germline V CDR1 and CDR2: SGHAT, FQNNGV. There are 14 residues in the CDR3. The CDR3 DNA follows: TGTGCCAGCAGCCCTCGGACAGGGGACAACATTCAGTACTTC. Amino acids: CASSPRTGDNIQYF. The full variable domain, with the rest looked up from reference TRBV11-2 and TRBJ2-4, is EAGVAQSPRYKIIEKRQSVAFWCNPISGHATLYWYQQILGQGPKLLIQFQNNGVVDDSQLPKDRFSAERLKGVDSTLKIQPAKLEDSAVYLCASSPRTGDNIQYFGAGTRLSVL.

This clonotype came up once. The rearrangement links TRBV12-3 or TRBV12-4 to TRBJ2-2; 8 bases are a match to TRBD2. CDR3 length: 16 residues. After removal of 8 bases from V and 2 bases from J, the junction contained 10 bases not matched to a gene. The CDR3 loop reads CASLAEAGANTGELFF. CDR3 DNA sequence: TGTGCCAGCCTCGCGGAAGCGGGGGCAAACACCGGGGAGCTGTTTTTT.

The V gene is TRBV20-1, the J gene TRBJ1-5; no clear D. V lost 8 bases and J 2 bases, leaving 10 bases between the germline ends. Germline lookup yields CDR1 DFQATT and CDR2 SNEGSKA (reference sequence). The CDR3 contains 12 residues. DNA of the CDR3: TGCAGTCGGAATGCGGGCAATCAGCCCCAGCATTTT. Its translation is CSRNAGNQPQHF.

The chain joins TRBV3-1 to TRBJ2-5; TRBD1 or TRBD2 may be the D gene (5 bases each). This CDR3 spans 15 amino acids. Germline V gene lookup returns CDR1 LGHDT and CDR2 YNNKEL (reference sequence). The V end was cut by 4 bases, the J end by 8 bases, with 20 bases between. CDR3 DNA sequence: TGTGCCAGCAGCCCCCCAGGGAGAAGCCGCCCCACCCAGTACTTC. This encodes CASSPPGRSRPTQYF.

This chain links TRBV15 with TRBJ1-5; 9 positions agree with TRBD1. The germline CDR1 and CDR2 sequences are LNHNV and YYDKDF (reference sequence). There are 15 residues in the CDR3. The J segment lost 4 bases and the V segment lost 5 bases, leaving 6 bases of the junction unmatched. CDR3 region: CATSAKGTGNQPQHF. Here the CDR3 DNA reads TGTGCCACCAGCGCTAAGGGGACAGGGAATCAGCCCCAGCATTTT.

CDR3 nucleotides: TGTGCCAGCAGGCCTCACGAGTCAGCGAACACCGGGGAGCTGTTTTTT. Protein product: CASRPHESANTGELFF. The chain joins TRBV7-2 to TRBJ2-2; D gene unclear. V dropped 6 bases and J dropped 0 bases, with 14 bases sitting between them. Germline V gene data show CDR1 as SGHTA and CDR2 as FQGNSA. The CDR3 covers 16 residues.

The CDR3 DNA follows: TGTGCCAGCAGTTCGGGCCTTTCGAACACTGAAGCTTTCTTT. Protein sequence: CASSSGLSNTEAFF. The chain combines TRBV12-3 or TRBV12-4 with TRBJ1-1; D is uncertain. The CDR3 extends over 14 amino acids. V lost 4 bases, J lost 1 base, and 10 bases lay in between.

J is TRBJ1-5 and V is TRBV7-9; no definite D call. Germline assignment: CDR1 SEHNR and CDR2 FQNEAQ (reference sequence). Trimming pared 3 bases from V and 0 bases from J, leaving 3 bases between. The CDR3 runs to 13 residues. The CDR3 DNA sequence: TGTGCCAGCAGCTTGGATAGCAATCAGCCCCAGCATTTT. As protein: CASSLDSNQPQHF.

The chain combines TRBV6-5 with TRBJ2-1, with D perhaps matching TRBD1 or TRBD2 (6 bases each). The CDR3 sequence is 15 residues long. V lost 4 bases, J lost 1 base, and 11 bases lay in between. Germline CDR1 MNHEY, CDR2 SVGAGI. CDR3 DNA sequence: TGTGCCAGCAGTTCCGGGGGCCCTTCCTACAATGAGCAGTTCTTC. Amino acids: CASSSGGPSYNEQFF.

This CDR3 reads CASSLLSEDFETQYF. The CDR3 DNA reads as TGTGCCAGCAGTTTATTGTCAGAGGATTTCGAGACCCAGTACTTC. This chain uses TRBV12-3 or TRBV12-4 with TRBJ2-5; D not certain. The CDR3 length is 15 residues. V shed 2 bases and J shed 5 bases, with 15 bases lying between them.

The chain has TRBV18 and TRBJ2-1; D is perhaps TRBD1 (6 bases). V lost 6 bases to trimming and J lost 5 bases, with 20 bases between them. This CDR3 comprises 16 residues. Germline loops: CDR1 KGHSH, CDR2 LQKENI. CDR3 in amino acids: CASSQEWAGQHNEQFF. The CDR3 DNA follows: TGTGCCAGCTCGCAGGAGTGGGCAGGACAGCACAATGAGCAGTTCTTC.